What follows are 11 T cell receptor beta chains derived from one specimen sequenced in a study of blood T cell repertoires in COVID-19. Some clones are missing from TCRdb's copy, which holds only in-frame ones; the method was immunoSEQ multiplex PCR. The sample yields about 140,000 clones, more than 70% seen once. The sequencing input was peripheral blood. The receptors were sampled from a woman aged 60-70 years with acute or convalescent COVID-19.

This chain links TRBV7-9 with TRBJ1-3; D gene unclear. This CDR3 region has 11 residues. With 6 bases removed from V and 4 bases from J, the gap between germline ends came to 4 bases. Per the germline V gene, CDR1 is SEHNR and CDR2 is FQNEAQ (reference sequence). CDR3 DNA: TGTGCCAGCAGAGAGGGAAACACCATATATTTT. This encodes CASREGNTIYF.

As DNA, the CDR3 is TGTGCCACCAGTGATGCCGATAGCGTACGGTTAAGCACAGATACGCAGTATTTT. Translated, it gives CATSDADSVRLSTDTQYF. This chain joins TRBV24-1 and TRBJ2-3, with a tentative D call TRBD2 (5 bases). CDR1 and CDR2 from the germline V gene are KGHDR and SFDVKD. The CDR3 has 18 amino acids. Trimming stripped 3 bases from V and 0 bases from J, with 18 bases between.

CDR3 sequence reads: CATSDLLPIGITDTQYF. The CDR3 bases are TGTGCCACCAGTGATTTGCTTCCGATCGGGATCACAGATACGCAGTATTTT. The rearrangement links TRBV24-1 to TRBJ2-3; possibly TRBD2 for D (5 bases). Germline V gene sequence: CDR1 KGHDR, CDR2 SFDVKD. V lost 0 bases and J 2 bases, leaving 14 bases between the germline ends. CDR3 size: 17 residues.

This clone has only a few counts. V usage is TRBV19 and J usage is TRBJ2-7, with 9 bases that match TRBD1. V lost 4 bases and J lost 3; bases outside the gene matches: 1. CDR1 LNHDA and CDR2 SQIVND come from the germline V gene (reference sequence). The CDR3 spans 13 residues. The CDR3 sequence is CASSKGQGYEQYF. Here the CDR3 DNA reads TGTGCCAGTAGTAAGGGACAGGGCTACGAGCAGTACTTC.

The rearrangement joins TRBV9 to TRBJ1-3; D perhaps matches TRBD1 (5 bases). The V gene's germline CDR1 is SGDLS and CDR2 YYNGEE. V gave up 0 bases and J gave up 4 bases, with 8 bases separating them. The CDR3 runs to 14 residues. The CDR3 coding sequence is TGTGCCAGCAGCGTAGAAACAGGAGGAAACACCATATATTTT. Protein: CASSVETGGNTIYF.

The chain links TRBV27 to TRBJ1-5; 10 bases are shared with TRBD1. The trim removed 2 bases at V and 6 bases at J, leaving 10 bases unmatched. Germline CDR1 is MNHEY and CDR2 is SMNVEV (reference sequence). The CDR3 runs to 17 residues. The CDR3 spells CASSLSLRDRGAQPQHF. Written as DNA, the CDR3 is TGTGCCAGCAGTTTAAGCCTCCGGGACAGGGGCGCTCAGCCCCAGCATTTT.

The chain is built from TRBV5-1 and TRBJ1-1; 9 bases map to TRBD1. The CDR3 has 15 amino acids. After removal of 6 bases from V and 0 bases from J, the junction contained 6 bases not matched to a gene. Per the germline V gene, CDR1 is SGHRS and CDR2 is YFSETQ. CDR3 bases: TGCGCCAGCAACGACAGGGGGGCCGTGAACACTGAAGCTTTCTTT. This sequence encodes CASNDRGAVNTEAFF.

This clone was picked up a small number of times. One end of the junction fails to match germline, which may point to a read error. The V and J genes are TRBV7-7 and TRBJ1-2, with 9 bases matching TRBD1. The germline CDR1 and CDR2 sequences are SSHAT and FNYEAQ (reference sequence). This CDR3 has 15 residues. CDR3 residues: CASSPLTGGSYGYTF. CDR3 nucleotides: TGTGCTAGCAGCCCCTTGACAGGGGGATCCTATGGCTACACCTTC. Using reference TRBV7-7 and TRBJ1-2 for the parts outside the CDR3, the full variable domain is GAGVSQSPRYKVTKRGQDVTLRCDPISSHATLYWYQQALGQGPEFLTYFNYEAQPDKSGLPSDRFSAERPEGSISTLTIQRTEQRDSAMYRCASSPLTGGSYGYTFGSGTRLTVV.

This rearrangement joins TRBV18 to TRBJ2-5; 8 nucleotides align to TRBD1. The ends lost 4 bases at V and 7 bases at J; junction bases unmatched: 8. The CDR3 is 14 residues long. Germline V gives CDR1 KGHSH, CDR2 LQKENI. The CDR3 sequence is CASSRDRSDATQYF. The CDR3 bases are TGTGCCAGCTCACGGGACAGGTCTGATGCGACCCAGTACTTC.

CDR3 sequence (DNA): TGTGCCAGCAGCTTTCCGCAGAATTCCTACGAGCAGTACTTC. Protein: CASSFPQNSYEQYF. V usage is TRBV7-2 and J usage is TRBJ2-7; D is unclear. Germline V gene lookup returns CDR1 SGHTA and CDR2 FQGNSA. The CDR3 is 14 residues long. Trimming left V 3 bases short and J 1 base short, with 10 bases between.

This clone occurred many times. The V and J genes are TRBV5-1 and TRBJ2-1; 12 bases match TRBD2. V gave up 5 bases and J gave up 9 bases; unmatched junction bases: 9. This CDR3 spans 15 amino acids. Germline V gene data show CDR1 as SGHRS and CDR2 as YFSETQ. The CDR3 nucleotides read TGCGCCAGCAGTCTCCTAGCGGGGGGGACTCCTGAGCAGTTCTTC. Translated: CASSLLAGGTPEQFF.